This entry lists 12 T cell receptor beta chains sequenced from one sample in a study of shared clonotypes between healthy human individuals. Sequencing used immunoSEQ multiplex PCR; TCRdb keeps in-frame clones, though not all of them. The table includes a few million clones, approximately 90% detected once. Sequenced material: naive CD4+ T cells from PBMCs. Subset given: CD45RA+ positively selected. The source is a man between 18 and 35 years old in good health. Some clones in this sample may be carry-over from other donors' samples.

The chain combines TRBV4-2 with TRBJ2-1; D gene unclear. Trimming shortened V by 0 bases and J by 7 bases, and 10 bases separated the two germline ends. Per germline, CDR1 LGHNA and CDR2 YNFKEQ. The CDR3 length is 14 residues. CDR3 loop: CASSQEPQENEQFF. Written as DNA, the CDR3 is TGTGCCAGCAGCCAAGAGCCCCAAGAAAATGAGCAGTTCTTC.

CDR3 DNA sequence: TGTGCCACCAGCAGAGATAGTGGACATTCCTACGAGCAGTACTTC. Protein: CATSRDSGHSYEQYF. This chain uses TRBV15 with TRBJ2-7, with D perhaps TRBD1 (5 bases). Germline values: CDR1 LNHNV, CDR2 YYDKDF (reference sequence). The CDR3 is made up of 15 amino acids. Trimming left V 0 bases short and J 1 base short, with 10 bases between.

The chain has TRBV9 and TRBJ2-1, with 9 bases fitting TRBD2. Germline lookup yields CDR1 SGDLS and CDR2 YYNGEE. Unmatched junction bases numbered 4, after V lost 3 bases and J lost 3 bases. This CDR3 has 15 residues. The CDR3: CASSGSGGNYNEQFF. CDR3 DNA sequence: TGTGCCAGCAGCGGGAGCGGGGGGAACTACAATGAGCAGTTCTTC.

For this clone: Other DNA sequences of this sample code for an identical CDR3. The chain couples TRBV5-4 to TRBJ2-5; 8 bases fit TRBD1. The CDR3 covers 13 residues. Germline V gene sequence: CDR1 SGHNT, CDR2 YYREEE (reference sequence). The ends lost 4 bases at V and 5 bases at J; junction bases unmatched: 4. CDR3 DNA: TGTGCCAGCAGCCCCGGACAGGGCGAGACCCAGTACTTC. Translated: CASSPGQGETQYF.

In this sample, this clone turned up once. This chain joins TRBV5-1 and TRBJ2-7, with no clear D. Germline V gene sequence: CDR1 SGHRS, CDR2 YFSETQ. Trimming removed 4 bases at V and 3 bases at J, with 14 bases between. There are 14 residues in the CDR3. As DNA, the CDR3 is TGCGCCAGCAGCATTAACCCGGGCAACTACGAGCAGTACTTC. Translating gives CASSINPGNYEQYF.

The count of this clone is one. The chain uses TRBV5-6 and TRBJ1-2; TRBD1 agrees at 9 bases. The ends lost 2 bases at V and 2 bases at J; junction bases unmatched: 16. The CDR3 contains 19 residues. Germline V CDR1 and CDR2: SGHDT, YYEEEE. The CDR3 spells CASSFYIDQDRGFNYGYTF. The CDR3 DNA reads as TGTGCCAGCAGCTTCTACATCGACCAGGACAGGGGATTCAACTATGGCTACACCTTC.

V is TRBV28 and J is TRBJ1-4; possible D gene TRBD1, 5 bases. V was shortened by 4 bases and J by 7 bases, with 16 bases between the two germline ends. CDR3 length equals 15 residues. Germline V gives CDR1 MDHEN, CDR2 SYDVKM. CDR3 amino acids: CASSSQVAWGEKLFF. CDR3 DNA: TGTGCCAGCAGTTCACAGGTGGCTTGGGGTGAAAAACTGTTTTTT.

This clone has only a few counts. The chain is built from TRBV18 and TRBJ1-1; D is possibly TRBD1 (6 bases). Germline CDR1 KGHSH, CDR2 LQKENI. Deletions cut 5 bases from V and 3 bases from J, with 16 bases between. The CDR3 is 15 residues long. CDR3 in DNA: TGTGCCAGCTCAACCCGAGACAGGATCGACACTGAAGCTTTCTTT. Amino acids: CASSTRDRIDTEAFF.

V gene TRBV5-1 combines with J gene TRBJ2-3, with D uncertain. Per germline, CDR1 SGHRS and CDR2 YFSETQ. The CDR3 consists of 16 residues. Trimming removed 4 bases from V and 6 bases from J, with 21 bases in between. CDR3 in amino acids: CASSPVRSLSVDTQYF. The CDR3 DNA reads TGCGCCAGCAGCCCGGTGCGGAGCCTTTCCGTCGATACGCAGTATTTT.

The chain couples TRBV7-7 to TRBJ2-2; the D is unclear. Deletions cut 0 bases from V and 5 bases from J, with 16 bases between. CDR3 length equals 17 residues. Germline V gives CDR1 SSHAT, CDR2 FNYEAQ (reference sequence). The CDR3, as DNA: TGTGCCAGCAGCTTAGCGACCGCGGAGCGTGGAACCGGGGAGCTGTTTTTT. As protein: CASSLATAERGTGELFF.

Worth noting for this clone: This sample includes further DNA sequences coding for the same CDR3. The chain employs TRBV28 and TRBJ1-3; D not resolved. The V end was cut by 2 bases, the J end by 7 bases, with 12 bases between. CDR3 length: 14 amino acids. Germline V lookup: CDR1 MDHEN, CDR2 SYDVKM. The CDR3 nucleotides read TGTGCCAGCAGTTTACTTGGATCGGGGAACACCATATATTTT. It is translated as CASSLLGSGNTIYF. Combining the CDR3 with reference TRBV28 and TRBJ1-3 gives the whole variable domain DVKVTQSSRYLVKRTGEKVFLECVQDMDHENMFWYRQDPGLGLRLIYFSYDVKMKEKGDIPEGYSVSREKKERFSLILESASTNQTSMYLCASSLLGSGNTIYFGEGSWLTVV.

V and J are TRBV28 and TRBJ2-1; no clear D gene. Germline-derived CDR1 and CDR2 are MDHEN and SYDVKM. Trimming took off 3 bases at V and 3 bases at J, with 9 bases between the two ends. The CDR3 spans 14 residues. In nucleotides, the CDR3 is TGTGCCAGCAGTTTGGCGAGTTACTACAATGAGCAGTTCTTC. Its translation: CASSLASYYNEQFF.